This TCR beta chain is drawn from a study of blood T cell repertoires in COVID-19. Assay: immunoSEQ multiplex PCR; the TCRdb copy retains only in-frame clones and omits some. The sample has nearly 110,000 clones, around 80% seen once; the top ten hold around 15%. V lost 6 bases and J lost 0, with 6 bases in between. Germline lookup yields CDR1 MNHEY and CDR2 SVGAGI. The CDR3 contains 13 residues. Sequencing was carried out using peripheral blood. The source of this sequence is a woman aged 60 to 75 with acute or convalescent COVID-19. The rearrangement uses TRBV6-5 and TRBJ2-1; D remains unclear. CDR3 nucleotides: TGTGCCAGCAGACGTAGCTCCTACAATGAGCAGTTCTTC. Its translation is CASRRSSYNEQFF.